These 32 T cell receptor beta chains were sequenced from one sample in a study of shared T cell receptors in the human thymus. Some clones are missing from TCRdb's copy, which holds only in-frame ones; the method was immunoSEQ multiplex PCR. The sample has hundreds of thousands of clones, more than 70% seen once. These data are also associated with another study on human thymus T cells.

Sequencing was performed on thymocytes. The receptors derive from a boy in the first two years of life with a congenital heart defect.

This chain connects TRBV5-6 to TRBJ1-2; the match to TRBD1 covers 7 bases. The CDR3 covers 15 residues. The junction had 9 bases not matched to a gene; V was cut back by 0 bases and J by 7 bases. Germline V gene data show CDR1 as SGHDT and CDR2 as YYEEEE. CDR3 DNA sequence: TGTGCCAGCAGCTTGGTGCCAGGGGGATTTACTGGCTACACCTTC. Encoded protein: CASSLVPGGFTGYTF.

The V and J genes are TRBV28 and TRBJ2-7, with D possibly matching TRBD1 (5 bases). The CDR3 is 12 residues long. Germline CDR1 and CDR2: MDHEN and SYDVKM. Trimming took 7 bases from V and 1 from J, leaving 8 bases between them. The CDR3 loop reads CASTTVSYEQYF. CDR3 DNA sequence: TGTGCCAGCACGACAGTTTCCTACGAGCAGTACTTC.

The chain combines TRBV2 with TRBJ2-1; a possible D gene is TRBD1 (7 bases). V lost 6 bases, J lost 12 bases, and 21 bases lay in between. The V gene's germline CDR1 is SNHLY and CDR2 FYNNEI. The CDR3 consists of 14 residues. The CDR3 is CASRTPGGRDRQFF. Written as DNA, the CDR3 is TGTGCCAGCAGAACCCCAGGGGGGCGGGATAGGCAGTTCTTC.

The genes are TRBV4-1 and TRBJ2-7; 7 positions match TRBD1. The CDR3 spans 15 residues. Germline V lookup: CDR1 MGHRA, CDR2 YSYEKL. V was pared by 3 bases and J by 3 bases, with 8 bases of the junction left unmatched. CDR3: CASSQATGADYEQYF. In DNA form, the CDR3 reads TGCGCCAGCAGCCAGGCTACAGGGGCAGACTACGAGCAGTACTTC.

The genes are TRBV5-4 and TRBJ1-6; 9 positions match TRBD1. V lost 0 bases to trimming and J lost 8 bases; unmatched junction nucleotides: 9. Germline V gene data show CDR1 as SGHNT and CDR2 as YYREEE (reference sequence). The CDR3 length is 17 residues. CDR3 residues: CASSLGDRGVIDSPLHF. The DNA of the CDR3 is TGTGCCAGCAGCTTGGGAGACAGGGGGGTAATAGATTCACCCCTCCACTTT.

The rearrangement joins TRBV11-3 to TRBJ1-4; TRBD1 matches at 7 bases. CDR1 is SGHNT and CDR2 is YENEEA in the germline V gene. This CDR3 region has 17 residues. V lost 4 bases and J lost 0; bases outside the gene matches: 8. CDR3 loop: CASSYVRDSATNEKLFF. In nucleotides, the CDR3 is TGTGCCAGCAGCTATGTTCGGGACAGTGCAACTAATGAAAAACTGTTTTTT.

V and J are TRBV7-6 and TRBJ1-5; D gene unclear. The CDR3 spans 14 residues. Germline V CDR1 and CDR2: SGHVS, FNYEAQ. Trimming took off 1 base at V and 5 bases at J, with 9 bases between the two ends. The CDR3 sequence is CASSLGGRYQPQHF. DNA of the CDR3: TGTGCCAGCAGCTTAGGAGGTCGGTATCAGCCCCAGCATTTT.

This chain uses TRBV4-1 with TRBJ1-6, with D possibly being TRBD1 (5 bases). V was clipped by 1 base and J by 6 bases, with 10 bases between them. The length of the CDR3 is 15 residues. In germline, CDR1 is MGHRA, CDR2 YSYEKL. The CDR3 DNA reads TGCGCCAGCAGCCAAGTGCAGGGCGGTAATTCACCCCTCCACTTT. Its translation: CASSQVQGGNSPLHF.

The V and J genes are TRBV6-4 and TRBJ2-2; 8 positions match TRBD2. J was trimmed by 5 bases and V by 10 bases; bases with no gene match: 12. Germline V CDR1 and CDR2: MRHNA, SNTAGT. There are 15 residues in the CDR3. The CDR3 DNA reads TGTGCCACCGCGCAGGCTAGCGGGTCGACCGGGGAGCTGTTTTTT. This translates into CATAQASGSTGELFF.

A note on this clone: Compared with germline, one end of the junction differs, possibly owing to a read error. CDR3 sequence (DNA): TGTGCCAGCAGGGAAGGGCCCCACCTCTACGAGCAGTACTTC. Translation gives CASREGPHLYEQYF. This chain joins TRBV2 and TRBJ2-7; D is uncertain. This CDR3 spans 14 amino acids. Germline lookup yields CDR1 SNHLY and CDR2 FYNNEI.

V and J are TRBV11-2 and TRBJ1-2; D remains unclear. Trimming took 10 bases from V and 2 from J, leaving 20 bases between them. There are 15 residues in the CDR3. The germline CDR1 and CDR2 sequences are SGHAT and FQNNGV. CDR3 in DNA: TGTGCCATTTCCAACACCAGGCAGAACAACTATGGCTACACCTTC. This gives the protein CAISNTRQNNYGYTF.

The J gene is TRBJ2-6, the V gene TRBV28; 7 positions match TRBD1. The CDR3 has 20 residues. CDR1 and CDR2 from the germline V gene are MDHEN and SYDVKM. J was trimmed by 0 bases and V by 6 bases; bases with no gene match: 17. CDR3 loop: CASSVQTGQTANSGANVLTF. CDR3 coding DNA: TGTGCCAGCAGCGTCCAAACGGGACAGACCGCAAACTCTGGGGCCAACGTCCTGACTTTC.

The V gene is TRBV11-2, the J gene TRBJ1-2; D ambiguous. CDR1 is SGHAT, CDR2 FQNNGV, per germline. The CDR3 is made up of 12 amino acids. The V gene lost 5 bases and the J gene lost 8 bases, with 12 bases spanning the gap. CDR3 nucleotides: TGTGCCAGCAGCCTCCGGTTGGAGGGCTACACCTTC. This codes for CASSLRLEGYTF.

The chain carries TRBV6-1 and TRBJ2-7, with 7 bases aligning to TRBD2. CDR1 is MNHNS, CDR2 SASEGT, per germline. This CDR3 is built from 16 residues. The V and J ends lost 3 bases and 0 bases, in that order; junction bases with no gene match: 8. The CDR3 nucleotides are TGTGCCAGCAGTGATCCCTTAGGGAGGGACTCCTACGAGCAGTACTTC. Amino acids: CASSDPLGRDSYEQYF.

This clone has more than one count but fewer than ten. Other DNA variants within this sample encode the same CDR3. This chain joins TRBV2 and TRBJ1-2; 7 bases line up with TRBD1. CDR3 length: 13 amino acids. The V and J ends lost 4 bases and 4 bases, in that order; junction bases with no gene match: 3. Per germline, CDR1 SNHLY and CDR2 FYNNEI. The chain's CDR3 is CASSGRDSYGYTF. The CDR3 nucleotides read TGTGCCAGCAGTGGCAGGGACAGCTATGGCTACACCTTC.

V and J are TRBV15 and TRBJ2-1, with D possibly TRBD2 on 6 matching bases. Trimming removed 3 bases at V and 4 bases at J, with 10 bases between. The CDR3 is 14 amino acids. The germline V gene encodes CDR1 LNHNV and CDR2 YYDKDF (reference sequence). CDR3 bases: TGTGCCACCAGCAGGGGACTTGAGTACAATGAGCAGTTCTTC. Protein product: CATSRGLEYNEQFF.

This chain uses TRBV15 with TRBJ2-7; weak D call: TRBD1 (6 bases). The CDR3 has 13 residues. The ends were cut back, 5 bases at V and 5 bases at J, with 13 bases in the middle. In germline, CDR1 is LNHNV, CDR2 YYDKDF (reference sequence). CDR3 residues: CATSDRFSHEQYF. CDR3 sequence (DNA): TGTGCCACCAGCGACAGGTTTTCCCACGAGCAGTACTTC. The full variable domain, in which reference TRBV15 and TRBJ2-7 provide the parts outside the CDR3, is DAMVIQNPRYQVTQFGKPVTLSCSQTLNHNVMYWYQQKSSQAPKLLFHYYDKDFNNEADTPDNFQSRRPNTSFCFLDIRSPGLGDTAMYLCATSDRFSHEQYFGPGTRLTVT.

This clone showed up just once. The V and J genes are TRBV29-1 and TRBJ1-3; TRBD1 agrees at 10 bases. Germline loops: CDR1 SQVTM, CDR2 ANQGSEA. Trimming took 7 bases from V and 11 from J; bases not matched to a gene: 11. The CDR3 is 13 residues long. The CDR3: CSATGTGEFSIYF. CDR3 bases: TGCAGCGCCACCGGGACAGGGGAATTCTCCATATATTTT.

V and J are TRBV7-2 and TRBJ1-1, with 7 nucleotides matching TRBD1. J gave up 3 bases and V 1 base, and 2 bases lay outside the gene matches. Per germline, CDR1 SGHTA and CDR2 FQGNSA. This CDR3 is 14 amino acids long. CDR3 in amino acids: CASSLGQGYTEAFF. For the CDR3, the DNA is TGTGCCAGCAGCTTAGGACAGGGCTACACTGAAGCTTTCTTT.

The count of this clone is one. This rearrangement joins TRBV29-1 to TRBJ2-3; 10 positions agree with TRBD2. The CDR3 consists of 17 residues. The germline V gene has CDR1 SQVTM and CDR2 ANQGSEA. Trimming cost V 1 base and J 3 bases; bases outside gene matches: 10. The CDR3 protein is CSVEAPGLAFRTDTQYF. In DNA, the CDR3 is TGCAGCGTTGAAGCTCCGGGACTAGCGTTCAGGACAGATACGCAGTATTTT.

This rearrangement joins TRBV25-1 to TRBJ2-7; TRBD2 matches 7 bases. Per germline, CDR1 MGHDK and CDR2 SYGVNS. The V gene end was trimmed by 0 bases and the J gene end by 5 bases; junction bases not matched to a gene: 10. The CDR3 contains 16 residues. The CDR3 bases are TGTGCCAGCAGTGAATATGGCGGGGGTTCAAACCACGAGCAGTACTTC. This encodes CASSEYGGGSNHEQYF.

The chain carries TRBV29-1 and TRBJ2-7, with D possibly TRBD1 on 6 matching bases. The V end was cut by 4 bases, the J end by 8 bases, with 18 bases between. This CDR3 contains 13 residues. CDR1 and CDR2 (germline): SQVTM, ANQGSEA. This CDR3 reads CSVGLNRDWQQYF. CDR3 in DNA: TGCAGCGTTGGATTAAACAGGGATTGGCAGCAGTACTTC.

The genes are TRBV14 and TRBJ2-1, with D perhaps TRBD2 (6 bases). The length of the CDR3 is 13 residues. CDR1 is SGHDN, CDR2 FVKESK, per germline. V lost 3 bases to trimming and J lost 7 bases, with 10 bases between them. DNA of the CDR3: TGTGCCAGCAGCCACACCGGGACTAATGAGCAGTTCTTC. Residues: CASSHTGTNEQFF. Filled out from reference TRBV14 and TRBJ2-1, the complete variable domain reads EAGVTQFPSHSVIEKGQTVTLRCDPISGHDNLYWYRRVMGKEIKFLLHFVKESKQDESGMPNNRFLAERTGGTYSTLKVQPAELEDSGVYFCASSHTGTNEQFFGPGTRLTVL.

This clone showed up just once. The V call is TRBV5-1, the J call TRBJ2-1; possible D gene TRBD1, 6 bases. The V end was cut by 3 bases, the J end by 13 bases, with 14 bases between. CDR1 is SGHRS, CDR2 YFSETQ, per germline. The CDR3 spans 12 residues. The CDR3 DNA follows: TGCGCCAGCAGCTATACAGGGTCGAAACAGTTCTTC. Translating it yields CASSYTGSKQFF.

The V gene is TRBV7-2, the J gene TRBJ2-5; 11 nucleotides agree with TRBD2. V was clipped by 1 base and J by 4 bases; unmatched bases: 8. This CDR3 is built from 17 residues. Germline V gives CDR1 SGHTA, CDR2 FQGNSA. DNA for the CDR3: TGTGCCAGCAGCTTAGAGAGGGTAGCGGGGGGGGGAGAGACCCAGTACTTC. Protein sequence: CASSLERVAGGGETQYF.

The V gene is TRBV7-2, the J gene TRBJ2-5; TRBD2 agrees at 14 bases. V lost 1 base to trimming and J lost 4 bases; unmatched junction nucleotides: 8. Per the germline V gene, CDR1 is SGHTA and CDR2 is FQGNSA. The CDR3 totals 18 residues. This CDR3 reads CASSLGPVGLAGVETQYF. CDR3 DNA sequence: TGTGCCAGCAGCTTAGGGCCGGTGGGACTAGCGGGAGTAGAGACCCAGTACTTC.

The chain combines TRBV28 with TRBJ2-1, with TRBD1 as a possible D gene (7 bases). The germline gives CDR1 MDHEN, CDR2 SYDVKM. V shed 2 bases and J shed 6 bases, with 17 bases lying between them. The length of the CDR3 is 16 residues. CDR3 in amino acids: CASSLGGGGVRNEQFF. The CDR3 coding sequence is TGTGCCAGCAGTTTAGGAGGAGGGGGCGTACGCAATGAGCAGTTCTTC.

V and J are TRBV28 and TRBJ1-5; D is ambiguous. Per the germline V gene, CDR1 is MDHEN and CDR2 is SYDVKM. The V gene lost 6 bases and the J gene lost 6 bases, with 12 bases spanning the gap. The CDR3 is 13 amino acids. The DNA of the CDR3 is TGTGCCAGCAGCCTCCTCGAGTCTCAGCCCCAGCATTTT. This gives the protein CASSLLESQPQHF.

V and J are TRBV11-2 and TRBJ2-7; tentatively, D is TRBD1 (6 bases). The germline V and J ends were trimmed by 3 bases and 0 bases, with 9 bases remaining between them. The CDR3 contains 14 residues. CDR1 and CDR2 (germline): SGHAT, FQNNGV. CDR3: CASSFTGNSYEQYF. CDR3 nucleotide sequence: TGTGCCAGCAGCTTTACAGGGAACTCCTACGAGCAGTACTTC. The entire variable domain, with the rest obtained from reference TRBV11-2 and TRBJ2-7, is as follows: EAGVAQSPRYKIIEKRQSVAFWCNPISGHATLYWYQQILGQGPKLLIQFQNNGVVDDSQLPKDRFSAERLKGVDSTLKIQPAKLEDSAVYLCASSFTGNSYEQYFGPGTRLTVT.

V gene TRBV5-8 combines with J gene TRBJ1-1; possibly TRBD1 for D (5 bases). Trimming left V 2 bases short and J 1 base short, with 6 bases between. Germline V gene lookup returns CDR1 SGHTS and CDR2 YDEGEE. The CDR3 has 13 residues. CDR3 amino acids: CASSLGENTEAFF. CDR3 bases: TGTGCCAGCAGCTTAGGGGAGAACACTGAAGCTTTCTTT. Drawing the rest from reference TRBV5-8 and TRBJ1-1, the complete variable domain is EAGVTQSPTHLIKTRGQQATLRCSPISGHTSVYWYQQALGLGLQFLLWYDEGEERNRGNFPPRFSGRQFPNYSSELNVNALELEDSALYLCASSLGENTEAFFGQGTRLTVV.

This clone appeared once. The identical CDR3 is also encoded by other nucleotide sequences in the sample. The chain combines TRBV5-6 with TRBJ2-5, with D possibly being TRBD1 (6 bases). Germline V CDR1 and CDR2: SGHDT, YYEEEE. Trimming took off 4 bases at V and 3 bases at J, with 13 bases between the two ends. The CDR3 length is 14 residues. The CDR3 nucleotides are TGTGCCAGCAGCCTCCGGACAGTCAAAGAGACCCAGTACTTC. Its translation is CASSLRTVKETQYF.

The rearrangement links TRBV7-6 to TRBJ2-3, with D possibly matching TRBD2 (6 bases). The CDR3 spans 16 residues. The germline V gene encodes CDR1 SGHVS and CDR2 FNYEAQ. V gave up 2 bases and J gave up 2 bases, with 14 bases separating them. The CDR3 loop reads CASSLRPAGYTDTQYF. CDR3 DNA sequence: TGTGCCAGCAGCTTACGTCCGGCGGGATACACAGATACGCAGTATTTT.